The 27 T cell receptor beta chains given below trace back to one sample, sequenced in a study of cytomegalovirus exposure and HLA in healthy donors. Primers for the PCR totalled 60 Vbeta and 13 Jbeta. Repertoires were generated with immunoSEQ multiplex PCR, while TCRdb's copy carries only in-frame clones and drops some. Altogether about 140,000 clones are present, over 60% being singletons, with the ten largest covering approximately 6.2%. The source material was PBMCs. The source of these receptors is a man in his forties in good health and CMV-seropositive.

This clone was found a few times. The gene calls are TRBV2 and TRBJ1-2; 8 nucleotides line up with TRBD1. With 2 bases clipped from V and 4 bases from J, the junction kept 0 bases outside the gene matches. The CDR3 covers 13 residues. Germline V lookup: CDR1 SNHLY, CDR2 FYNNEI. The CDR3 DNA is TGTGCCAGCAGTGAACAGGGGGCCTATGGCTACACCTTC. Protein sequence: CASSEQGAYGYTF.

This rearrangement joins TRBV19 to TRBJ1-5; D is uncertain. The CDR3 has 18 amino acids. Germline loops: CDR1 LNHDA, CDR2 SQIVND (reference sequence). V was trimmed by 6 bases and J by 1 base, leaving 22 bases between them. This CDR3 reads CASRIEGEENVSNQPQHF. The DNA of the CDR3 is TGTGCCAGTAGAATCGAGGGCGAGGAAAACGTCAGCAATCAGCCCCAGCATTTT.

The rearrangement joins TRBV7-6 to TRBJ1-1; the D gene is possibly TRBD1 (6 bases). CDR3 length equals 16 residues. Deletions cut 4 bases from V and 1 base from J, with 16 bases between. Germline V gene data show CDR1 as SGHVS and CDR2 as FNYEAQ. CDR3 in amino acids: CASSSTRGAGNTEAFF. The CDR3 region has the DNA TGTGCCAGCAGCTCTACCAGGGGCGCGGGGAACACTGAAGCTTTCTTT.

The chain links TRBV18 to TRBJ1-5; 7 bases are a match to TRBD1. Losses at the gene ends were 5 bases for V and 4 bases for J; bases not matched to a gene: 2. Germline loops: CDR1 KGHSH, CDR2 LQKENI. The CDR3 has 13 residues. This CDR3 reads CASSEGQNQPQHF. CDR3 sequence (DNA): TGTGCCAGCTCAGAGGGACAGAATCAGCCCCAGCATTTT.

The sample holds a few counts of this clone. The rearrangement uses TRBV5-6 and TRBJ1-5; D gene unclear. V lost 3 bases and J lost 0, with 10 bases in between. Germline lookup yields CDR1 SGHDT and CDR2 YYEEEE. CDR3 length equals 15 residues. The CDR3 spells CASSSWSHSNQPQHF. The DNA for the CDR3 is TGTGCCAGCAGCTCTTGGAGCCATAGCAATCAGCCCCAGCATTTT.

In this sample, this clone turned up once. The rearrangement uses TRBV28 and TRBJ1-2; 9 bases fit TRBD1. Germline CDR1 and CDR2: MDHEN and SYDVKM. CDR3 length: 15 amino acids. V lost 3 bases, J lost 5 bases, and 7 bases stayed unmatched. The CDR3 spells CASSFPGTGLYGYTF. The CDR3 nucleotides are TGTGCCAGCAGTTTTCCCGGGACAGGGTTATATGGCTACACCTTC.

The chain is built from TRBV6-5 and TRBJ1-6; D remains ambiguous. Germline CDR1 MNHEY, CDR2 SVGAGI. V lost 2 bases and J 0 bases, leaving 8 bases between the germline ends. The CDR3 length is 16 residues. CDR3 bases: TGTGCCAGCAGTTACCGGAGAAACTCCTATAATTCACCCCTCCACTTT. Amino acids: CASSYRRNSYNSPLHF.

The V and J genes are TRBV7-2 and TRBJ1-2; the match to TRBD1 covers 7 bases. Germline V gene sequence: CDR1 SGHTA, CDR2 FQGNSA. The CDR3 runs to 14 residues. The J segment lost 6 bases and the V segment lost 5 bases, leaving 9 bases of the junction unmatched. The CDR3 bases are TGTGCCAGCAGCCTCGTTCAGGGGGTGGATGGCTACACCTTC. Amino acid sequence: CASSLVQGVDGYTF.

The chain links TRBV7-8 to TRBJ2-1, with D perhaps matching TRBD1 (6 bases). This CDR3 is 12 amino acids long. Germline V CDR1 and CDR2: SGHVS, FQNEAQ. Trimming stripped 2 bases from V and 9 bases from J, with 8 bases between. The CDR3 is CASSLQGTEQFF. The CDR3 DNA sequence: TGTGCCAGCAGCTTACAGGGGACTGAGCAGTTCTTC.

The chain is built from TRBV4-1 and TRBJ2-7, with TRBD2 identical over 14 bases. The V segment lost 1 base and the J segment 6 bases; nucleotides outside the gene matches: 5. Germline CDR1 is MGHRA and CDR2 is YSYEKL. The CDR3 is 16 residues long. This CDR3 reads CASSQGGLAGGGEQYF. CDR3 nucleotides: TGCGCCAGCAGCCAAGGCGGACTAGCGGGGGGTGGCGAGCAGTACTTC.

This sequence joins TRBV19 and TRBJ2-2; TRBD2 aligns across 7 bases. CDR1 and CDR2 (germline): LNHDA, SQIVND (reference sequence). The CDR3 loop spans 15 amino acids. The junction had 11 bases not matched to a gene; V was cut back by 9 bases and J by 4 bases. This CDR3 is CASASPAGPTGELFF. CDR3 sequence (DNA): TGTGCCAGCGCCTCTCCAGCGGGACCCACCGGGGAGCTGTTTTTT.

A single count supports this clone. The chain joins TRBV5-1 to TRBJ2-5; D not certain. The CDR3 has 13 residues. The germline CDR1 and CDR2 sequences are SGHRS and YFSETQ. V was shortened by 2 bases and J by 2 bases, with 7 bases between the two germline ends. The CDR3 sequence is CASSFRQQETQYF. CDR3 nucleotides: TGCGCCAGCAGCTTCCGTCAGCAAGAGACCCAGTACTTC.

The chain couples TRBV19 to TRBJ2-2; D gene uncertain. In germline, CDR1 is LNHDA, CDR2 SQIVND (reference sequence). The V and J ends lost 5 bases and 2 bases respectively, with 6 bases between them. This CDR3 region has 13 residues. The CDR3, as DNA: TGTGCCAGTAGTCCCTATAACACCGGGGAGCTGTTTTTT. Encoded protein: CASSPYNTGELFF.

The V gene is TRBV29-1, the J gene TRBJ2-7, with 8 bases lining up with TRBD1. V lost 7 bases, J lost 1 base, and 3 bases stayed unmatched. The germline V gene encodes CDR1 SQVTM and CDR2 ANQGSEA. The CDR3 totals 12 residues. In nucleotides, the CDR3 is TGCAGCGGCAGGACAGGGTCCTACGAGCAGTACTTC. Amino acid sequence: CSGRTGSYEQYF.

This clone came up a few times. The chain joins TRBV5-1 to TRBJ1-2, with TRBD1 as a possible D gene (6 bases). V was shortened by 0 bases and J by 5 bases, with 8 bases between the two germline ends. This CDR3 comprises 13 residues. Germline CDR1 reads SGHRS; CDR2 reads YFSETQ. CDR3 DNA sequence: TGCGCCAGCAGCTTGGTTGGACAGTATGGCTACACCTTC. The encoded protein is CASSLVGQYGYTF.

The sample holds a few counts of this clone. This rearrangement joins TRBV5-1 to TRBJ1-2; a possible D gene is TRBD1 (5 bases). The CDR3 has 14 residues. CDR1 is SGHRS and CDR2 is YFSETQ in the germline V gene. Between the trimmed V and J ends, which lost 3 bases and 4 bases, there was a span of 13 bases. The CDR3 loop reads CASSSLAQGYGYTF. The CDR3 DNA is TGCGCCAGCAGCTCCCTTGCGCAGGGCTATGGCTACACCTTC. The variable domain in full, with the rest retrieved from reference TRBV5-1 and TRBJ1-2, is KAGVTQTPRYLIKTRGQQVTLSCSPISGHRSVSWYQQTPGQGLQFLFEYFSETQRNKGNFPGRFSGRQFSNSRSEMNVSTLELGDSALYLCASSSLAQGYGYTFGSGTRLTVV.

The rearrangement links TRBV2 to TRBJ2-5; possible D gene TRBD1, 6 bases. CDR1 is SNHLY and CDR2 is FYNNEI in the germline V gene. Trimming removed 5 bases from V and 3 bases from J, with 16 bases in between. The length of the CDR3 is 15 residues. The CDR3 DNA sequence: TGTGCCAGCAGTCTAGGACAGCAAATAGAAGAGACCCAGTACTTC. Translated, it gives CASSLGQQIEETQYF.

This chain joins TRBV4-2 and TRBJ2-7; D is perhaps TRBD1 (7 bases). Germline lookup yields CDR1 LGHNA and CDR2 YNFKEQ. CDR3 length: 17 residues. V lost 1 base and J 2 bases, leaving 18 bases between the germline ends. CDR3 coding DNA: TGTGCCAGCAGCCAAGGGGGGGCGGGACAGCAAACCTACGAGCAGTACTTC. Residues: CASSQGGAGQQTYEQYF.

The chain links TRBV11-2 to TRBJ1-5, with 9 bases matching TRBD1. The V gene end was trimmed by 5 bases and the J gene end by 0 bases; junction bases not matched to a gene: 8. The CDR3 is 17 residues long. Germline V lookup: CDR1 SGHAT, CDR2 FQNNGV. CDR3 coding DNA: TGTGCCAGCAGCCCCGGGACAGGGACCAATAGCAATCAGCCCCAGCATTTT. Its translation is CASSPGTGTNSNQPQHF.

The chain carries TRBV4-3 and TRBJ2-1; D is uncertain. Between the trimmed V and J ends, which lost 0 bases and 8 bases, there was a span of 11 bases. This CDR3 spans 14 amino acids. Germline V gene data show CDR1 as LGHNA and CDR2 as YSLEER. CDR3 sequence: CASSQEARWDEQFF. CDR3 coding DNA: TGCGCCAGCAGCCAAGAAGCTAGGTGGGATGAGCAGTTCTTC.

The chain carries TRBV7-9 and TRBJ1-4, with D possibly TRBD1 on 6 matching bases. V shed 2 bases and J shed 7 bases, with 17 bases lying between them. This CDR3 contains 16 residues. Germline V gene lookup returns CDR1 SEHNR and CDR2 FQNEAQ (reference sequence). The CDR3 DNA is TGTGCCAGCAGCTTAAAGTTGGCCCGGACAGCTGAAAAACTGTTTTTT. Its protein is CASSLKLARTAEKLFF.

The chain is built from TRBV5-1 and TRBJ2-5; TRBD2 is a possible D gene (5 bases). The CDR3 loop spans 12 amino acids. CDR1 and CDR2 from the germline V gene are SGHRS and YFSETQ. Trimming took off 4 bases at V and 6 bases at J, with 10 bases between the two ends. The CDR3 region is CASSLDSQTQYF. In DNA, the CDR3 is TGCGCCAGCAGCCTGGACTCACAGACCCAGTACTTC.

This clone was found a few times. The V gene is TRBV10-3, the J gene TRBJ2-3; 14 bases are a match to TRBD2. Germline CDR1 and CDR2: ENHRY and SYGVKD. The V and J ends lost 6 bases and 5 bases, in that order; junction bases with no gene match: 4. The CDR3 is 15 residues long. The CDR3 region has the DNA TGTGCCATCAGCGGACTAGCGGGAGGTCTAGATACGCAGTATTTT. Protein sequence: CAISGLAGGLDTQYF.

V gene TRBV6-5 combines with J gene TRBJ1-5; D call uncertain. This CDR3 has 13 residues. Between the trimmed V and J ends, which lost 0 bases and 7 bases, there was a span of 7 bases. Germline V gene data show CDR1 as MNHEY and CDR2 as SVGAGI. In nucleotides, the CDR3 is TGTGCCAGCAGTTACTCGAGGTCCCAGCCCCAGCATTTT. Its translation: CASSYSRSQPQHF.

The chain links TRBV7-9 to TRBJ2-1; 8 bases align to TRBD1. Trimming took 4 bases from V and 1 from J; bases not matched to a gene: 12. This CDR3 contains 18 residues. Germline CDR1 and CDR2: SEHNR and FQNEAQ (reference sequence). CDR3 loop: CASSSGGSGYPSYNEQFF. The CDR3 DNA reads as TGTGCCAGCAGCTCAGGGGGCTCAGGGTACCCTTCCTACAATGAGCAGTTCTTC.

The chain employs TRBV28 and TRBJ2-7, with 7 bases that match TRBD1. Germline CDR1 and CDR2: MDHEN and SYDVKM. This CDR3 contains 14 residues. With 6 bases clipped from V and 3 bases from J, the junction kept 8 bases outside the gene matches. CDR3 DNA: TGTGCCAGCAGACCGAGACAGGGCTACTACGAGCAGTACTTC. Translating gives CASRPRQGYYEQYF.

This chain joins TRBV7-2 and TRBJ1-3; tentative D call: TRBD1 (5 bases). The germline V and J ends were trimmed by 5 bases and 0 bases, with 11 bases remaining between them. This CDR3 region has 15 residues. The germline V gene has CDR1 SGHTA and CDR2 FQGNSA. The CDR3 is CASSPRGVSGNTIYF. The CDR3 DNA follows: TGTGCCAGCAGCCCCCGGGGGGTCTCTGGAAACACCATATATTTT.